The 27 T cell receptor beta chains reported below all come from one sample, sequenced in a study of blood T cell repertoires in COVID-19. Generated by immunoSEQ multiplex PCR, the TCRdb table keeps only in-frame clones and is missing some. The repertoire holds about 130,000 clones, with 81% as singletons. The sample taken for sequencing was peripheral blood. These receptors all stem from a man aged 25-45 years with COVID-19, enrolled during active disease.

The gene calls are TRBV7-5 and TRBJ2-1; the DNA was not compared with TRBD2, the D call given in the table. TRBV7-5 is designated a pseudogene. This CDR3 region has 14 residues. The CDR3 DNA follows: TGTGTCCCTTGGGGAGTAGCGGGGGACAATGAGCAGTTCTTC. The encoded protein is CVPWGVAGDNEQFF.

This clone was counted only a few times. The CDR3 bases are TGTGCCAGCAGTGGTAGGGGGAAGGGAGCTAGCGGGGGCTACGAGCAGTACTTC. Translated, it gives CASSGRGKGASGGYEQYF. J is TRBJ2-7 and V is TRBV6-1; 10 bases map to TRBD2. Germline CDR1 reads MNHNS; CDR2 reads SASEGT. CDR3 length: 18 amino acids. V was pared by 4 bases and J by 3 bases, with 15 bases of the junction left unmatched.

The CDR3 coding sequence is TGTGCCTTGACTAGGGCGGGGATGACCGGGGAGCTGTTTTTT. Encoded protein: CALTRAGMTGELFF. The V gene is TRBV30, the J gene TRBJ2-2; tentatively, D is TRBD2 (6 bases). The V end was cut by 7 bases, the J end by 5 bases, with 17 bases between. CDR1 and CDR2 (germline): GTSNPN, SVGIG (reference sequence). This CDR3 has 14 amino acids.

This CDR3 reads CASTLSGNTIYF. CDR3 DNA: TGTGCCAGCACCCTCTCTGGAAACACCATATATTTT. The rearrangement links TRBV12-3 or TRBV12-4 to TRBJ1-3; D ambiguous. The CDR3 covers 12 residues. V was shortened by 7 bases and J by 0 bases, with 4 bases between the two germline ends.

The V gene is TRBV12-2, the J gene TRBJ1-1. TRBV12-2 is marked as a pseudogene. The CDR3 runs 14 residues. CDR3 amino acids: CASRLGQLGSEAFF. The CDR3 DNA reads TGTGCAAGTCGCTTAGGGCAGCTCGGGTCTGAAGCTTTCTTT.

The chain carries TRBV28 and TRBJ2-2, with D possibly TRBD1 on 6 matching bases. The V gene's germline CDR1 is MDHEN and CDR2 SYDVKM. Trimming removed 5 bases at V and 2 bases at J, with 12 bases between. The CDR3 runs 15 residues. CDR3 loop: CASSPTGDNTGELFF. Here the CDR3 DNA reads TGTGCCAGCAGTCCGACAGGTGATAACACCGGGGAGCTGTTTTTT. Together with reference TRBV28 and TRBJ2-2, the CDR3 gives the full variable domain: DVKVTQSSRYLVKRTGEKVFLECVQDMDHENMFWYRQDPGLGLRLIYFSYDVKMKEKGDIPEGYSVSREKKERFSLILESASTNQTSMYLCASSPTGDNTGELFFGEGSRLTVL.

This chain links TRBV2 with TRBJ2-7, with D hard to call. The V end lost 4 bases, the J end lost 7 bases, and 8 bases lay between the germline ends. This CDR3 is 11 amino acids long. The V gene's germline CDR1 is SNHLY and CDR2 FYNNEI. CDR3: CASSAVWEQYF. For the CDR3, the DNA is TGTGCCAGCAGTGCAGTATGGGAGCAGTACTTC.

The gene calls are TRBV30 and TRBJ1-2; 7 bases align to TRBD1. CDR3 length equals 16 residues. The V segment lost 2 bases and the J segment 2 bases; nucleotides outside the gene matches: 11. Germline-derived CDR1 and CDR2 are GTSNPN and SVGIG (reference sequence). Here the CDR3 reads CAWSLTGYGANYGYTF. The CDR3 nucleotides are TGTGCCTGGAGTTTGACAGGGTATGGGGCGAACTATGGCTACACCTTC.

The genes are TRBV7-3 and TRBJ2-3; 15 bases agree with TRBD2. V was clipped by 5 bases and J by 4 bases; unmatched bases: 7. In germline, CDR1 is SGHTA, CDR2 FQGTGA. CDR3 length: 17 residues. Written as DNA, the CDR3 is TGTGCCAGCAGCACCCGGACTAGCGGGGGGGCCGCAGATACGCAGTATTTT. This encodes CASSTRTSGGAADTQYF.

The chain couples TRBV9 to TRBJ2-7, with 9 bases matching TRBD2. J gave up 12 bases and V 0 bases, and 10 bases lay outside the gene matches. The length of the CDR3 is 14 residues. Germline CDR1 is SGDLS and CDR2 is YYNGEE. CDR3 in amino acids: CASSVDLREGRRYF. The CDR3 DNA follows: TGTGCCAGCAGCGTAGATTTGCGGGAGGGCCGACGGTACTTC.

CDR3 amino acids: CASTGGGNHIQYF. The CDR3 DNA reads as TGTGCCAGCACCGGAGGAGGGAATCACATTCAGTACTTC. This chain links TRBV28 with TRBJ2-4; D may be TRBD2 (6 bases). This CDR3 region has 13 residues. Trimming took 7 bases from V and 8 from J, leaving 15 bases between them. Looked up from germline, CDR1 is MDHEN and CDR2 is SYDVKM. Based on the CDR3 plus reference TRBV28 and TRBJ2-4, the full variable domain is DVKVTQSSRYLVKRTGEKVFLECVQDMDHENMFWYRQDPGLGLRLIYFSYDVKMKEKGDIPEGYSVSREKKERFSLILESASTNQTSMYLCASTGGGNHIQYFGAGTRLSVL.

The DNA for the CDR3 is TGTGCCAGCAGTTCGTTACAGGGGTCGAGCTATGGCTACACCTTC. Amino acids: CASSSLQGSSYGYTF. This chain links TRBV27 with TRBJ1-2, with 7 bases lining up with TRBD1. Germline V gives CDR1 MNHEY, CDR2 SMNVEV (reference sequence). The CDR3 contains 15 residues. V shed 4 bases, J shed 4 bases, and the junction held 9 bases outside the gene matches.

This rearrangement joins TRBV29-1 to TRBJ1-5, with no clear D. Germline CDR1 reads SQVTM; CDR2 reads ANQGSEA. The CDR3 extends over 13 amino acids. Trimming left V 4 bases short and J 6 bases short, with 13 bases between. CDR3 DNA: TGCAGCGTTGCAGTCGAGGAGGGTCAGCCCCAGCATTTT. Translated, it gives CSVAVEEGQPQHF.

The chain has TRBV7-3 and TRBJ1-2, with TRBD1 as a possible D gene (6 bases). The CDR3 sequence is 13 residues long. The germline V gene encodes CDR1 SGHTA and CDR2 FQGTGA. V was trimmed by 5 bases and J by 2 bases, leaving 9 bases between them. CDR3 DNA sequence: TGTGCCAGCAGCGCTGGACAGAACTATGGCTACACCTTC. The encoded protein is CASSAGQNYGYTF.

The rearrangement joins TRBV6-5 to TRBJ1-2; D is ambiguous. V gave up 7 bases and J gave up 1 base, with 13 bases separating them. The CDR3 runs to 14 residues. Germline assignment: CDR1 MNHEY and CDR2 SVGAGI. CDR3 amino acids: CASTPGPGNYGYTF. The CDR3 nucleotides read TGTGCCAGCACCCCAGGCCCCGGTAACTATGGCTACACCTTC.

This clone was recorded once. The chain carries TRBV9 and TRBJ1-3; D not resolved. The length of the CDR3 is 15 residues. The V gene's germline CDR1 is SGDLS and CDR2 YYNGEE. With 3 bases removed from V and 2 bases from J, the gap between germline ends came to 12 bases. This CDR3 reads CASSGLSKAGNTIYF. In DNA form, the CDR3 reads TGTGCCAGCAGCGGCCTTAGTAAAGCTGGAAACACCATATATTTT.

This chain joins TRBV25-1 and TRBJ2-6; possibly TRBD1 for D (5 bases). Germline CDR1 and CDR2: MGHDK and SYGVNS. The CDR3 contains 18 residues. Deletions cut 2 bases from V and 1 base from J, with 15 bases between. The CDR3 here is CASSESMDMSSGANVLTF. The DNA for the CDR3 is TGTGCCAGCAGTGAAAGTATGGACATGTCATCTGGGGCCAACGTCCTGACTTTC.

The chain recombines TRBV6-5 with TRBJ1-1; D possibly corresponds to TRBD1 (6 bases). The germline V gene has CDR1 MNHEY and CDR2 SVGAGI. Trimming shortened V by 8 bases and J by 0 bases, and 16 bases separated the two germline ends. CDR3 length equals 15 residues. The CDR3 bases are TGTGCCAGCTTTGGGGGGGCAGCCCTGAACACTGAAGCTTTCTTT. Encoded protein: CASFGGAALNTEAFF.

This rearrangement joins TRBV27 to TRBJ2-3, with 10 bases lining up with TRBD2. Germline lookup yields CDR1 MNHEY and CDR2 SMNVEV (reference sequence). This CDR3 has 16 amino acids. V lost 5 bases to trimming and J lost 4 bases; unmatched junction nucleotides: 9. CDR3 loop: CASSTSAGGSADTQYF. CDR3 in DNA: TGTGCCAGCAGTACCTCAGCGGGGGGGAGCGCAGATACGCAGTATTTT.

The rearrangement joins TRBV23-1 to TRBJ1-6; D possibly corresponds to TRBD1 (6 bases). TRBV23-1 is annotated as an ORF whose role is uncertain. V was clipped by 4 bases and J by 7 bases, with 20 bases between them. CDR3 length equals 17 residues. CDR3 in DNA: TGCGCCAGCAGTCCCCAATTCCAGGACAGAACAAATTCACCCCTCCACTTT. Its translation: CASSPQFQDRTNSPLHF.

The rearrangement joins TRBV28 to TRBJ1-2; 8 bases match TRBD1. CDR1 and CDR2 from the germline V gene are MDHEN and SYDVKM. The CDR3 totals 13 residues. Unmatched junction bases numbered 9, after V lost 8 bases and J lost 7 bases. CDR3 amino acids: CASLIPGGFGYTF. Written as DNA, the CDR3 is TGTGCCAGCCTTATCCCAGGGGGCTTTGGCTACACCTTC.

The chain carries TRBV4-1 and TRBJ1-4; D remains ambiguous. The CDR3 has 18 residues. Per germline, CDR1 MGHRA and CDR2 YSYEKL. The V and J ends lost 0 bases and 2 bases respectively, with 16 bases between them. Here the CDR3 reads CASSQEGSTTTTNEKLFF. CDR3 coding DNA: TGCGCCAGCAGCCAAGAGGGGAGTACAACGACGACTAATGAAAAACTGTTTTTT.

This chain links TRBV12-3 or TRBV12-4 with TRBJ1-4; D gene unclear. The CDR3 contains 11 residues. The V and J ends lost 7 bases and 7 bases respectively, with 7 bases between them. This CDR3 reads CASTFGEKLFF. The CDR3 DNA sequence: TGTGCCAGCACATTCGGTGAAAAACTGTTTTTT.

The chain uses TRBV7-8 and TRBJ1-1, with D tentatively TRBD1 (5 bases). Looked up from germline, CDR1 is SGHVS and CDR2 is FQNEAQ. Trimming removed 3 bases from V and 6 bases from J, with 23 bases in between. This CDR3 has 17 amino acids. CDR3 protein: CASSLRAGRKASAEAFF. The CDR3 DNA follows: TGTGCCAGCAGCTTGAGGGCAGGGAGGAAGGCAAGCGCTGAAGCTTTCTTT. Variable domain in full (rest from reference TRBV7-8 and TRBJ1-1): GAGVSQSPRYKVAKRGQDVALRCDPISGHVSLFWYQQALGQGPEFLTYFQNEAQLDKSGLPSDRFFAERPEGSVSTLKIQRTQQEDSAVYLCASSLRAGRKASAEAFFGQGTRLTVV.

This clone was seen a few times. The V and J genes are TRBV19 and TRBJ2-4; a weak D match, TRBD1 (6 bases). The germline CDR1 and CDR2 sequences are LNHDA and SQIVND (reference sequence). V was shortened by 2 bases and J by 7 bases, with 15 bases between the two germline ends. The CDR3 extends over 15 amino acids. Here the CDR3 DNA reads TGTGCCAGTAGTATATGGGGGCTCACTAGGAACATTCAGTACTTC. Amino acid sequence: CASSIWGLTRNIQYF.

This clone turned up a few times. This chain joins TRBV11-2 and TRBJ1-4; D may be TRBD1 (6 bases). With 4 bases removed from V and 6 bases from J, the gap between germline ends came to 12 bases. The CDR3 is 14 amino acids. Per the germline V gene, CDR1 is SGHAT and CDR2 is FQNNGV. CDR3 bases: TGTGCCAGCAGCTCCGCAGGGGTGGATGAAAAACTGTTTTTT. This translates into CASSSAGVDEKLFF. Based on the CDR3 plus reference TRBV11-2 and TRBJ1-4, the full variable domain is EAGVAQSPRYKIIEKRQSVAFWCNPISGHATLYWYQQILGQGPKLLIQFQNNGVVDDSQLPKDRFSAERLKGVDSTLKIQPAKLEDSAVYLCASSSAGVDEKLFFGSGTQLSVL.

The J gene is TRBJ2-5, the V gene TRBV28, with 9 nucleotides matching TRBD2. Germline CDR1 MDHEN, CDR2 SYDVKM. The V segment lost 6 bases and the J segment 4 bases; nucleotides outside the gene matches: 0. This CDR3 comprises 12 residues. The CDR3 DNA is TGTGCCAGCAGGGGACTAGCAGAGACCCAGTACTTC. This encodes CASRGLAETQYF.